Following are 9 T cell receptor beta chains from one sample sequenced in a study of cytomegalovirus exposure and HLA in healthy donors (dated by TCRdb to 2015 to 2018). Libraries were built with the immunoSEQ multiplex PCR assay. A mixture of 60 forward primers for TCR Vbeta segments and 13 reverse primers for TCR Jbeta segments was used in the multiplex PCR. The source is immuneACCESS, and TCRdb retained only in-frame sequences with V and J called. Part of the clones is not carried over; for the studies checked, unresolved V genes explain less than half of this, and the remainder is unexplained. This sample lists 120,000 to 150,000 clones; 75% to 85% were detected once. Clones ranked in the top ten supply approximately 3% of the sample. Sequencing was carried out using PBMCs. The source of these receptors is a female donor in good health and CMV-seronegative.

This clone was picked up one time. V usage is TRBV4-1 and J usage is TRBJ2-5; 7 positions match TRBD1. Near its end, the DNA agrees better with TRBJ2-7, so the J call may be wrong. The length of the CDR3 is 15 residues. CDR1 and CDR2 (germline): MGHRA, YSYEKL. The CDR3 DNA follows: TGCGCCAGCAGCCTTTCCGGGACAGTCTCCTACGAGCAGTACTTC. Its translation: CASSLSGTVSYEQYF.

The chain couples TRBV10-3 to TRBJ1-2; D gene unclear. Germline lookup yields CDR1 ENHRY and CDR2 SYGVKD. This CDR3 comprises 15 residues. Trimming shortened V by 3 bases and J by 4 bases, and 15 bases separated the two germline ends. The CDR3, as DNA: TGTGCCATCAGTGAATTTGAGCCACGGTCCTATGGCTACACCTTC. Its translation is CAISEFEPRSYGYTF.

The CDR3 region has the DNA TGTGCCAGCAGCGGGACTGGCCTCGAGCAGTACTTC. Translating gives CASSGTGLEQYF. V and J are TRBV5-8 and TRBJ2-7, with D perhaps matching TRBD2 (6 bases). The germline V gene has CDR1 SGHTS and CDR2 YDEGEE. V gave up 4 bases and J gave up 6 bases, with 11 bases separating them. This CDR3 has 12 amino acids. Variable domain in full (rest from reference TRBV5-8 and TRBJ2-7): EAGVTQSPTHLIKTRGQQATLRCSPISGHTSVYWYQQALGLGLQFLLWYDEGEERNRGNFPPRFSGRQFPNYSSELNVNALELEDSALYLCASSGTGLEQYFGPGTRLTVT.

J is TRBJ2-3 and V is TRBV15; no reliable D call. Trimming shortened V by 1 base and J by 0 bases, and 8 bases separated the two germline ends. The CDR3 contains 15 residues. Germline CDR1 and CDR2: LNHNV and YYDKDF (reference sequence). DNA of the CDR3: TGTGCCACCAGCAGAGTCTCCCCCAGCACAGATACGCAGTATTTT. The encoded protein is CATSRVSPSTDTQYF.

The chain joins TRBV12-5 to TRBJ2-1, with TRBD2 matching 9 bases. Germline-derived CDR1 and CDR2 are LGHNT and FRNRAP. CDR3 length: 19 residues. V shed 1 base and J 6 bases; nucleotides not matched to a gene: 16. CDR3 residues: CASGLALSGGRVPANEQFF. The CDR3 coding sequence is TGTGCTAGTGGTTTGGCGCTGAGCGGGGGGCGGGTGCCGGCCAATGAGCAGTTCTTC.

The rearrangement links TRBV13 to TRBJ2-5; 7 bases are a match to TRBD1. The V segment lost 7 bases and the J segment 6 bases; nucleotides outside the gene matches: 11. Germline values: CDR1 PRHDT, CDR2 FYEKMQ (reference sequence). The CDR3 loop spans 14 amino acids. In DNA form, the CDR3 reads TGTGCCAGCACCCTGGGAAGGGGGCCCAAGACCCAGTACTTC. Its translation is CASTLGRGPKTQYF.

The chain recombines TRBV27 with TRBJ2-1; D is unresolved. The V end lost 5 bases, the J end lost 4 bases, and 12 bases lay between the germline ends. Germline-derived CDR1 and CDR2 are MNHEY and SMNVEV (reference sequence). This CDR3 is built from 14 residues. The CDR3 sequence: CASSTGDGYNEQFF. CDR3 coding DNA: TGTGCCAGCAGTACGGGTGACGGATACAATGAGCAGTTCTTC.

This chain links TRBV4-3 with TRBJ2-5; a weak D match, TRBD1 (5 bases). The closer fit of TRBJ2-7 to the DNA end suggests the J call may be wrong. There are 13 residues in the CDR3. Per the germline V gene, CDR1 is LGHNA and CDR2 is YSLEER. CDR3 loop: CASSQAQGDEQYF. The CDR3 DNA reads as TGCGCCAGCAGCCAAGCCCAGGGCGACGAGCAGTACTTC.

This clone was counted once. The chain employs TRBV15 and TRBJ2-2; TRBD1 matches at 11 bases. The V gene's germline CDR1 is LNHNV and CDR2 YYDKDF (reference sequence). The CDR3 extends over 18 amino acids. Trimming at V came to 0 bases and at J to 6 bases, leaving 9 bases not matched to a gene. CDR3: CATSRDSRGTGGPGELFF. In DNA, the CDR3 is TGTGCCACCAGCAGAGATAGTAGAGGGACAGGGGGTCCCGGGGAGCTGTTTTTT.